What follows are 15 T cell receptor beta chains derived from one specimen sequenced in a study of blood T cell repertoires in COVID-19. Only in-frame clones appear in the TCRdb table, and some are missing; sequencing was by immunoSEQ multiplex PCR. The sample has around 250,000 clones, 75% to 90% seen once; the top ten hold over 4.5%. Sequenced: peripheral blood. The receptors were sampled from a man in his 60s who had recovered from COVID-19.

The rearrangement uses TRBV5-5 and TRBJ2-1; TRBD2 agrees at 8 bases. The CDR3 covers 16 residues. CDR1 and CDR2 from the germline V gene are SGHKS and YYEKEE (reference sequence). Trimming took 0 bases from V and 0 from J; bases not matched to a gene: 2. The chain's CDR3 is CASSLEGTSSYNEQFF. The CDR3 region has the DNA TGTGCCAGCAGCTTGGAGGGGACTAGCTCCTACAATGAGCAGTTCTTC.

This rearrangement joins TRBV15 to TRBJ2-5, with TRBD2 as a possible D gene (9 bases). CDR3 length: 18 amino acids. V shed 1 base and J shed 2 bases, with 20 bases lying between them. Germline CDR1 is LNHNV and CDR2 is YYDKDF (reference sequence). The CDR3 DNA reads as TGTGCCACCAGCAGAGGCCAGGGGGCGACTAGCGGACAAGAGACCCAGTACTTC. Translated: CATSRGQGATSGQETQYF.

The chain joins TRBV5-1 to TRBJ1-1; D is perhaps TRBD1 (5 bases). Trimming removed 0 bases at V and 2 bases at J, with 11 bases between. Looked up from germline, CDR1 is SGHRS and CDR2 is YFSETQ. This CDR3 has 15 amino acids. The CDR3 DNA reads as TGCGCCAGCAGCTTGGGACAGTCGCGAAACACTGAAGCTTTCTTT. It specifies CASSLGQSRNTEAFF.

This clone was counted between two and nine times. The chain couples TRBV28 to TRBJ1-1; 7 bases align to TRBD1. V was pared by 6 bases and J by 4 bases, with 11 bases of the junction left unmatched. CDR3 length equals 15 residues. The germline V gene encodes CDR1 MDHEN and CDR2 SYDVKM. CDR3 region: CASSPSTGRSTEAFF. DNA of the CDR3: TGTGCCAGCAGCCCCTCGACAGGGAGGAGCACTGAAGCTTTCTTT. Looking up the rest from reference TRBV28 and TRBJ1-1 gives the full variable domain: DVKVTQSSRYLVKRTGEKVFLECVQDMDHENMFWYRQDPGLGLRLIYFSYDVKMKEKGDIPEGYSVSREKKERFSLILESASTNQTSMYLCASSPSTGRSTEAFFGQGTRLTVV.

J is TRBJ2-1 and V is TRBV11-3; 7 bases fit TRBD2. This CDR3 has 15 residues. J lost 8 bases, V lost 0 bases, and 7 bases had no gene match. The germline V gene encodes CDR1 SGHNT and CDR2 YENEEA. CDR3 nucleotides: TGTGCCAGCAGCTTAGAGGGGGGGAAAGGCCATGAGCAGTTCTTC. Translated: CASSLEGGKGHEQFF.

The genes are TRBV5-1 and TRBJ1-1; D call uncertain. V lost 4 bases to trimming and J lost 6 bases, with 16 bases between them. This CDR3 has 14 residues. The germline gives CDR1 SGHRS, CDR2 YFSETQ. The CDR3 here is CASSRGVPGSEAFF. CDR3 DNA sequence: TGCGCCAGCAGCCGCGGGGTACCGGGGTCTGAAGCTTTCTTT.

This clone was seen only once. The gene calls are TRBV12-5 and TRBJ1-1, with D perhaps matching TRBD1 (5 bases). Per the germline V gene, CDR1 is LGHNT and CDR2 is FRNRAP. The CDR3 is 13 residues long. Trimming left V 0 bases short and J 4 bases short, with 6 bases between. The CDR3 region has the DNA TGTGCTAGTGGTTTGGTAGGGGTCACTGAAGCTTTCTTT. Its translation: CASGLVGVTEAFF.

The genes are TRBV9 and TRBJ1-1, with D perhaps TRBD1 (5 bases). Germline V gives CDR1 SGDLS, CDR2 YYNGEE. V gave up 4 bases and J gave up 6 bases, with 13 bases separating them. The CDR3 loop spans 13 amino acids. CDR3 amino acids: CASSPSGAAEAFF. The CDR3 DNA is TGTGCCAGCAGCCCCAGTGGGGCTGCTGAAGCTTTCTTT.

V is TRBV30 and J is TRBJ2-1; 7 bases are a match to TRBD2. Germline CDR1 reads GTSNPN; CDR2 reads SVGIG (reference sequence). CDR3 size: 13 residues. J gave up 0 bases and V 7 bases, and 3 bases lay outside the gene matches. For the CDR3, the DNA is TGTGCCTACGGGGGGTCCTCCTACAATGAGCAGTTCTTC. Protein product: CAYGGSSYNEQFF.

The genes are TRBV6-5 and TRBJ1-2; 9 positions agree with TRBD1. Germline CDR1 reads MNHEY; CDR2 reads SVGAGI. The CDR3 covers 14 residues. J lost 4 bases, V lost 6 bases, and 6 bases had no gene match. CDR3 loop: CASRTRGQGYGYTF. The CDR3 DNA follows: TGTGCCAGCAGAACCAGGGGACAGGGCTATGGCTACACCTTC.

The chain carries TRBV6-6 and TRBJ2-6; 7 positions match TRBD1. V gave up 7 bases and J gave up 1 base; unmatched junction bases: 10. This CDR3 comprises 17 residues. Germline V gene lookup returns CDR1 MNHNY and CDR2 SVGAGI (reference sequence). This CDR3 reads CASIRGQVLSGANVLTF. Written as DNA, the CDR3 is TGTGCCAGCATTCGAGGACAGGTTCTTTCTGGGGCCAACGTCCTGACTTTC.

The V gene is TRBV5-6, the J gene TRBJ2-1; the D is unclear. The CDR3 runs to 15 residues. The V gene's germline CDR1 is SGHDT and CDR2 YYEEEE. The V end was cut by 0 bases, the J end by 4 bases, with 11 bases between. CDR3 DNA: TGTGCCAGCAGCTTGGTTAGCCTCCAATACAATGAGCAGTTCTTC. Translating gives CASSLVSLQYNEQFF.

This clone was picked up one time. J is TRBJ2-5 and V is TRBV24-1; maybe TRBD1 (6 bases). Germline CDR1 is KGHDR and CDR2 is SFDVKD. V shed 4 bases and J shed 5 bases, with 13 bases lying between them. The CDR3 totals 14 residues. CDR3 DNA sequence: TGTGCCACCAGTGAACACAGGGATGGGGAGACCCAGTACTTC. Protein: CATSEHRDGETQYF.

This chain uses TRBV9 with TRBJ2-3; 8 bases are a match to TRBD2. Germline CDR1 is SGDLS and CDR2 is YYNGEE. Unmatched junction bases numbered 6, after V lost 3 bases and J lost 3 bases. This CDR3 comprises 15 residues. CDR3 DNA: TGTGCCAGCAGCGGCCTGGGCGGGGGGACAGATACGCAGTATTTT. Amino acid sequence: CASSGLGGGTDTQYF.

V gene TRBV28 combines with J gene TRBJ1-3; TRBD1 might be the D (5 bases). This CDR3 has 14 residues. V was pared by 2 bases and J by 2 bases, with 7 bases between. CDR1 and CDR2 (germline): MDHEN, SYDVKM. CDR3 in amino acids: CASSLQGPGNTIYF. CDR3 in DNA: TGTGCCAGCAGTTTACAGGGCCCTGGAAACACCATATATTTT.